This T cell receptor (beta chain) is from a study of metastatic and nonmetastatic thyroid tumors. In the study overall: Repertoires were compared across blood and tumor or nodule tissue from malignant and benign thyroid patients.

Thyroid surgery was preceded by no treatment in any patient. Original analysis: The study took CDR3 differences across clinicopathological groups and made a distant-metastasis classifier for papillary thyroid cancer from them. TCRdb reprocessed the PCR reads via MiXCR. These V and J calls derive from TCRdb rather than the authors' analysis. The sample yields about 49,000 clones, roughly 20% seen once. The count of this clone is one. Its antigen is not known. Germline loops: CDR1 SGHTA, CDR2 FQGTGA. V was pared by 5 bases and J by 9 bases, with 13 bases of the junction left unmatched. The CDR3 covers 15 residues. Overall study results and limits: Across blood and tumor, TCR beta diversity in malignant thyroid tumors was reportedly significantly higher than in benign nodules.

The origin of this receptor is a female donor with papillary thyroid cancer or a benign thyroid nodule (not recorded which). Some clones in this sample may be carry-over from other donors' samples. Input material: blood. This chain uses TRBV7-3 with TRBJ2-1; TRBD2 matches at 7 bases. The CDR3 DNA sequence: TGTGCCAGCAGCCCGGGACTGGCGGGAGAGGTTGAGCAGTTCTTC. This sequence encodes CASSPGLAGEVEQFF.